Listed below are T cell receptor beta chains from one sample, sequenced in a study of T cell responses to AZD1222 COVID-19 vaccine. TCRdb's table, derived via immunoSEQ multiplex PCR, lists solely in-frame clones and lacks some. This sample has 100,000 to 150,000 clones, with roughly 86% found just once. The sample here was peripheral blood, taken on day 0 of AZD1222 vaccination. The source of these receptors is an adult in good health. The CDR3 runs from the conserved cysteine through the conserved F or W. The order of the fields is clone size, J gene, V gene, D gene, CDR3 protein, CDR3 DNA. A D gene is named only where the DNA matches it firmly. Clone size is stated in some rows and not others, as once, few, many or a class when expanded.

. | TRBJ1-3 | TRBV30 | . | CAWSSGTNSGNTIYF | TGTGCCTGGAGTTCCGGGACGAACTCTGGAAACACCATATATTTT
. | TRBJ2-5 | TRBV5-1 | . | CASSLMSGGLQETQYF | TGCGCCAGCAGCTTGATGTCAGGGGGACTCCAAGAGACCCAGTACTTC
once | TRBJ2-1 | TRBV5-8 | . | CASSYNEQFF | TGTGCCAGCAGTTACAATGAGCAGTTCTTC
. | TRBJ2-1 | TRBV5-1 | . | CASGRDTAYNEQFF | TGCGCCAGCGGGAGGGACACGGCCTACAATGAGCAGTTCTTC
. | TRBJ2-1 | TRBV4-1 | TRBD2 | CASVGLTYNEQFF | TGCGCCAGCGTGGGACTAACTTACAATGAGCAGTTCTTC
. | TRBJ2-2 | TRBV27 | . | CASRLAGTGELFF | TGTGCCAGTCGGCTTGCGGGGACCGGGGAGCTGTTTTTT
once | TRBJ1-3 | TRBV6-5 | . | CASRRTGSAGNTIYF | TGTGCCAGCAGGCGCACGGGCTCGGCTGGAAACACCATATATTTT
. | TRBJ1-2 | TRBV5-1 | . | CASSLASDDYGYTF | TGCGCCAGCAGCTTGGCCTCGGACGACTATGGCTACACCTTC
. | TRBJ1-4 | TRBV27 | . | CASSLGAGSANEKLFF | TGTGCCAGCAGTTTAGGGGCAGGGTCGGCTAATGAAAAACTGTTTTTT
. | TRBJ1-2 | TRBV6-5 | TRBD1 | CASQGVYGYTF | TGTGCCTCCCAGGGGGTCTATGGCTACACCTTC
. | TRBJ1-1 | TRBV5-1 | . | CASQTQGQSTEAFF | TGCGCCAGCCAGACCCAGGGGCAGAGCACTGAAGCTTTCTTT
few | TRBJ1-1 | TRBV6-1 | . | CASSELGFQNTEAFF | TGTGCCAGCAGTGAACTTGGTTTTCAGAACACTGAAGCTTTCTTT
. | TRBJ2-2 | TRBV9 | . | CASSEGSGSRPFTGELFF | TGTGCCAGCAGCGAGGGGTCCGGGTCCCGACCTTTCACCGGGGAGCTGTTTTTT
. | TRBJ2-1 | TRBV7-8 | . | CASSPTSYNEQFF | TGTGCCAGCAGCCCTACTAGTTACAATGAGCAGTTCTTC
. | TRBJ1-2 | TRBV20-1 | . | CSGNGDYGYTF | TGCAGTGGGAATGGGGACTATGGCTACACCTTC
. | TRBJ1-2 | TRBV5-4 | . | CASSQNRVMSYGYTF | TGTGCCAGCAGCCAAAACAGGGTTATGAGCTATGGCTACACCTTC
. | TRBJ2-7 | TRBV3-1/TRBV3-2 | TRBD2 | CASSHPERGYEQYF | TGTGCCAGCAGCCATCCCGAGCGGGGCTACGAGCAGTACTTC
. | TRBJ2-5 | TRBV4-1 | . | CASSQPGGVVETQYF | TGCGCCAGCAGCCAACCTGGTGGAGTGGTAGAGACCCAGTACTTC
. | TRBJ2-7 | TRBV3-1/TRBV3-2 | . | CASSQDQPAFSYEQYF | TGTGCCAGCAGCCAAGATCAGCCAGCTTTTTCCTACGAGCAGTACTTC
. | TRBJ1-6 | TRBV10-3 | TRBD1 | CAISESDRVQSPLHF | TGTGCCATCAGTGAGTCGGACAGGGTCCAATCACCCCTCCACTTT
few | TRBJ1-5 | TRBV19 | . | CASSIGPSSNQPQHF | TGTGCCAGTAGTATAGGACCCTCGAGCAATCAGCCCCAGCATTTT
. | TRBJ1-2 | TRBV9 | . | CASSVGGTGYYGYTF | TGTGCCAGCAGCGTAGGGGGTACAGGGTACTATGGCTACACCTTC
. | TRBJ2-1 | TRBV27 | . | CASTDSINEQFF | TGTGCCAGCACTGACAGTATCAATGAGCAGTTCTTC
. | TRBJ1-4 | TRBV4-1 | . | CASASAGQMNEKLFF | TGCGCCAGCGCATCGGCAGGGCAGATGAATGAAAAACTGTTTTTT
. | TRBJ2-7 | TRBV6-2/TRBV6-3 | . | CASSYSRLADLGEQYF | TGTGCCAGCAGTTACTCAAGGTTAGCGGACCTTGGGGAGCAGTACTTC
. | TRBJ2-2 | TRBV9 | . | CASSPGYPGELFF | TGTGCCAGCTCTCCAGGGTATCCCGGGGAGCTGTTTTTT
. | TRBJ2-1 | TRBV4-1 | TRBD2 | CASSLFTSGGAREQFF | TGCGCCAGCAGCCTCTTCACTAGCGGGGGGGCCCGAGAGCAGTTCTTC
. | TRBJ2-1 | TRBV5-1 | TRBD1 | CASTPGQGASEQFF | TGCGCCAGCACTCCAGGACAGGGGGCAAGTGAGCAGTTCTTC
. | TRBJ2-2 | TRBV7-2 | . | CASSLGQVGTGELFF | TGTGCCAGCAGCTTAGGGCAGGTGGGAACCGGGGAGCTGTTTTTT
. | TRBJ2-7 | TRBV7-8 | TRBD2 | CASSWTSGNLYEQYF | TGTGCCAGCAGCTGGACTAGCGGGAATTTATACGAGCAGTACTTC
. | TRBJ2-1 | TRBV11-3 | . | CASSSTGEHRYNEQFF | TGTGCCAGCAGCTCGACCGGGGAGCACCGCTACAATGAGCAGTTCTTC
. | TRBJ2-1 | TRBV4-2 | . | CASQAGLALYSQQFF | TGTGCCAGCCAGGCTGGCCTAGCTCTATATTCCCAGCAGTTCTTC
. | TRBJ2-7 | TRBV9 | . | CASSVGPQDAGAYEQYF | TGTGCCAGCAGCGTAGGGCCACAAGACGCTGGAGCCTACGAGCAGTACTTC
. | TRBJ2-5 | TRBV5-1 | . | CASSWGGKQETQYF | TGCGCCAGCAGTTGGGGCGGGAAACAAGAGACCCAGTACTTC
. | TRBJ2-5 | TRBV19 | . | CASSIGLRRTQETQYF | TGTGCCAGTAGTATTGGGTTAAGGAGAACCCAAGAGACCCAGTACTTC
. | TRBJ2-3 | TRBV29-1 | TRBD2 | CSAAGLAGVQDTDTQYF | TGCAGCGCCGCAGGACTAGCGGGAGTTCAGGACACAGATACGCAGTATTTT
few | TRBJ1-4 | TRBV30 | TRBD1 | CAWRSGRAGTGDEKLFF | TGTGCCTGGAGAAGCGGCAGGGCAGGGACAGGGGATGAAAAACTGTTTTTT
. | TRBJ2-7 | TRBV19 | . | CASSRDSSYEQYF | TGTGCCAGTAGCCGGGACTCCTCCTACGAGCAGTACTTC
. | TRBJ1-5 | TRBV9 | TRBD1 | CASSAGTGSGSQPQHF | TGTGCCAGCAGCGCAGGGACAGGGAGCGGGAGTCAGCCCCAGCATTTT
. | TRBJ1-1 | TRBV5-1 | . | CASSPNPRVAAFF | TGCGCCAGCAGCCCTAATCCCAGGGTAGCAGCTTTCTTT
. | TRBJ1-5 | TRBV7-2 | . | CASSSDFQPQHF | TGTGCCAGCAGCTCCGATTTTCAGCCCCAGCATTTT
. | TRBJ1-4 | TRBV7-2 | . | CASSLIGGNEKLFF | TGTGCCAGCAGCTTGATAGGGGGGAATGAAAAACTGTTTTTT
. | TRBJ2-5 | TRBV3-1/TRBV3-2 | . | CASSQALMATGQETQYF | TGTGCCAGCAGCCAAGCCCTTATGGCGACGGGGCAAGAGACCCAGTACTTC
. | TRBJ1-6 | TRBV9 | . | CASSVDMQDSPLHF | TGTGCCAGCAGCGTAGATATGCAGGATTCACCCCTCCACTTT
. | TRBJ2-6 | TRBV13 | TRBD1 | CASSFSGTGTSGANVLTF | TGTGCCAGCAGCTTCTCCGGGACAGGGACCTCTGGGGCCAACGTCCTGACTTTC
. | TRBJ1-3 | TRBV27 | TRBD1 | CASSRGPGTGNSGNTIYF | TGTGCCAGCAGTCGGGGTCCCGGGACAGGGAACTCTGGAAACACCATATATTTT
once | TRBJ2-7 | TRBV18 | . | CASSLRRGGQAEQYF | TGTGCCAGCTCCCTGAGAAGGGGGGGACAGGCTGAGCAGTACTTC
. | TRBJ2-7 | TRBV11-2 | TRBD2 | CASSPPAGGIYEQYF | TGTGCCAGCAGCCCCCCGGCGGGGGGGATCTACGAGCAGTACTTC
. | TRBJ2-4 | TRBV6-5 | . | CASRDRPGDIQYF | TGTGCCAGCAGGGACAGGCCGGGGGACATTCAGTACTTC
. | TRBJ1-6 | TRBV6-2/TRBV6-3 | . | CASSAPPRGNSPLHF | TGTGCCAGCAGCGCTCCGCCGAGAGGGAATTCACCCCTCCACTTT